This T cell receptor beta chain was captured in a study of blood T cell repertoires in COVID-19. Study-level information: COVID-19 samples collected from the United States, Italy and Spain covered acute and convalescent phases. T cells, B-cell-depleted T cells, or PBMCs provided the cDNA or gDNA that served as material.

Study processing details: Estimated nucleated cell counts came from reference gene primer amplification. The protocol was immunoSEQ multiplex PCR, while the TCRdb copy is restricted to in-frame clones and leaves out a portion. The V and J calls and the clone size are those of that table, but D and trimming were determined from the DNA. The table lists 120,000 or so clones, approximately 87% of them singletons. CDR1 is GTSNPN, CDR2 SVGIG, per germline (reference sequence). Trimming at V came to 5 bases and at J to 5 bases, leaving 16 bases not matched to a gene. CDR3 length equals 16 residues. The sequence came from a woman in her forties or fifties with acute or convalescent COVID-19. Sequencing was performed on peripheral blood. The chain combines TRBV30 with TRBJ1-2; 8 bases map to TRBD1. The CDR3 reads CAWRPTNRGVSYGYTF. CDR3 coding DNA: TGTGCCTGGCGGCCCACCAACAGGGGGGTTAGTTATGGCTACACCTTC.